These 17 T cell receptor beta chains came from one sample sequenced in a study of shared clonotypes between healthy human individuals (dated by TCRdb to 2020 to 2022). Receptors were amplified or captured by the immunoSEQ multiplex PCR assay. TCRdb limited this immuneACCESS table to in-frame rearrangements with V and J called. A share of clones is missing; checked studies link under half to unresolved V genes, and the rest is unexplained. A total of under 700,000 clones appear in this sample, around 95% of them only once. The top ten constitute approximately 0.11% of the sample. CD8 naive samples consisted of CD45RO-negative cells that were positively selected for CCR7, yielding a CD45RA+CCR7+ population without TemRA cells. Sequenced material: naive CD8+ T cells sorted from blood. This specimen's cell subset or site label, per the study, means: CD45RA+CCR7+. These receptors originate from a woman aged 25 to 39 in good health.

The chain recombines TRBV11-2 with TRBJ2-1; TRBD2 agrees at 10 bases. This CDR3 spans 16 amino acids. V was pared by 6 bases and J by 5 bases, with 10 bases of the junction left unmatched. Germline V gene data show CDR1 as SGHAT and CDR2 as FQNNGV. As DNA, the CDR3 is TGTGCCAGCAGTTACCTTCTAGCGGGAGAGGACAATGAGCAGTTCTTC. It encodes CASSYLLAGEDNEQFF.

The genes are TRBV2 and TRBJ2-7; D possibly corresponds to TRBD1 (6 bases). The CDR3 sequence is 14 residues long. V was cut by 5 bases and J by 6 bases, with 17 bases left in between. Looked up from germline, CDR1 is SNHLY and CDR2 is FYNNEI. CDR3 in DNA: TGTGCCAGCAGTCTTATTCTACAGGGTGGCGAGCAGTACTTC. This gives the protein CASSLILQGGEQYF.

J is TRBJ2-1 and V is TRBV7-3, with 7 bases matching TRBD2. Trimming took 2 bases from V and 2 from J; bases not matched to a gene: 9. The length of the CDR3 is 17 residues. CDR1 and CDR2 from the germline V gene are SGHTA and FQGTGA. The CDR3 region has the DNA TGTGCCAGCAGCTTAGAAGGCGGCCTAGCGGCCTACAATGAGCAGTTCTTC. Translated, it gives CASSLEGGLAAYNEQFF.

This chain connects TRBV2 to TRBJ2-7; 9 bases map to TRBD1. From germline, CDR1 is SNHLY and CDR2 FYNNEI. The CDR3 has 13 amino acids. V dropped 6 bases and J dropped 3; count of bases not matched to a gene: 3. The CDR3 DNA sequence: TGTGCCAGCAGGGGACAGGGCTTCTACGAGCAGTACTTC. Amino acid sequence: CASRGQGFYEQYF. Using reference TRBV2 and TRBJ2-7 for the parts outside the CDR3, the full variable domain is EPEVTQTPSHQVTQMGQEVILRCVPISNHLYFYWYRQILGQKVEFLVSFYNNEISEKSEIFDDQFSVERPDGSNFTLKIRSTKLEDSAMYFCASRGQGFYEQYFGPGTRLTVT.

The genes are TRBV5-6 and TRBJ2-7; D perhaps matches TRBD2 (5 bases). This CDR3 has 15 residues. Looked up from germline, CDR1 is SGHDT and CDR2 is YYEEEE. The V end lost 3 bases, the J end lost 1 base, and 14 bases lay between the germline ends. CDR3 residues: CASSSPNGGSYEQYF. CDR3 nucleotide sequence: TGTGCCAGCAGCTCCCCGAATGGAGGATCCTACGAGCAGTACTTC. Combining the CDR3 with reference TRBV5-6 and TRBJ2-7 gives the whole variable domain DAGVTQSPTHLIKTRGQQVTLRCSPKSGHDTVSWYQQALGQGPQFIFQYYEEEERQRGNFPDRFSGHQFPNYSSELNVNALLLGDSALYLCASSSPNGGSYEQYFGPGTRLTVT.

The genes are TRBV28 and TRBJ2-7; TRBD2 matches 13 bases. The CDR3 extends over 18 amino acids. V shed 3 bases, J shed 6 bases, and the junction held 14 bases outside the gene matches. Germline lookup yields CDR1 MDHEN and CDR2 SYDVKM. The CDR3 spells CASSLVAGGTSGKSEQYF. The CDR3 DNA is TGTGCCAGCAGTTTGGTGGCAGGGGGGACTAGCGGGAAAAGCGAGCAGTACTTC. The variable domain in full, with the rest retrieved from reference TRBV28 and TRBJ2-7, is DVKVTQSSRYLVKRTGEKVFLECVQDMDHENMFWYRQDPGLGLRLIYFSYDVKMKEKGDIPEGYSVSREKKERFSLILESASTNQTSMYLCASSLVAGGTSGKSEQYFGPGTRLTVT.

This clone was detected only once. This chain uses TRBV6-1 with TRBJ1-5; D unclear. The CDR3 sequence is 15 residues long. Germline CDR1 and CDR2: MNHNS and SASEGT. V was pared by 2 bases and J by 0 bases, with 8 bases between. The CDR3 spells CASSELRVSNQPQHF. The CDR3 coding sequence is TGTGCCAGCAGTGAATTAAGGGTTAGCAATCAGCCCCAGCATTTT.

The chain combines TRBV4-1 with TRBJ1-2, with 8 nucleotides matching TRBD1. CDR3 length equals 15 residues. With V trimmed by 3 bases and J by 2 bases, 5 bases remained unmatched. Per germline, CDR1 MGHRA and CDR2 YSYEKL. CDR3 DNA: TGCGCCAGCAGCCAGAGAGGACAGGGCAACTATGGCTACACCTTC. This encodes CASSQRGQGNYGYTF.

The rearrangement joins TRBV4-1 to TRBJ1-6; 10 nucleotides align to TRBD1. From germline, CDR1 is MGHRA and CDR2 YSYEKL. Unmatched junction bases numbered 2, after V lost 3 bases and J lost 9 bases. The CDR3 covers 14 residues. In nucleotides, the CDR3 is TGCGCCAGCAGCCAGGGACAGGGGATTTCACCCCTCCACTTT. This sequence encodes CASSQGQGISPLHF.

This sequence joins TRBV30 and TRBJ2-3; the D gene is possibly TRBD2 (5 bases). The V and J ends lost 0 bases and 4 bases respectively, with 14 bases between them. The CDR3 sequence is 15 residues long. Germline loops: CDR1 GTSNPN, CDR2 SVGIG (reference sequence). CDR3: CAWSVHGNSADTQYF. In DNA, the CDR3 is TGTGCCTGGAGTGTACACGGGAATTCGGCAGATACGCAGTATTTT.

Concerning this clone: Additional DNA sequences in this sample encode the identical CDR3. This sequence joins TRBV19 and TRBJ2-7, with 8 bases identical to TRBD2. The CDR3 contains 15 residues. The germline V gene encodes CDR1 LNHDA and CDR2 SQIVND (reference sequence). V shed 3 bases, J shed 0 bases, and the junction held 4 bases outside the gene matches. CDR3 DNA: TGTGCCAGTAGTATCGAAAGCGGGAGCTCCTACGAGCAGTACTTC. It codes for CASSIESGSSYEQYF.

The V gene is TRBV18, the J gene TRBJ1-1; TRBD1 is a possible D gene (5 bases). Trimming removed 4 bases from V and 1 base from J, with 13 bases in between. The CDR3 consists of 15 residues. Germline lookup yields CDR1 KGHSH and CDR2 LQKENI. The CDR3 loop is CASSLPGTTNTEAFF. In DNA, the CDR3 is TGTGCCAGCTCACTCCCGGGGACGACGAACACTGAAGCTTTCTTT.

The chain couples TRBV6-1 to TRBJ2-2; TRBD1 matches at 7 bases. Germline V gives CDR1 MNHNS, CDR2 SASEGT. V trimming: 3 bases; J trimming: 8 bases; junction bases outside the gene matches: 12. The CDR3 extends over 16 amino acids. CDR3 bases: TGTGCCAGCAGTGATTTCGGTGTAGGGGGCGCGGGGGAGCTGTTTTTT. Translated: CASSDFGVGGAGELFF.

J is TRBJ2-7 and V is TRBV7-6; D is unclear. The length of the CDR3 is 16 residues. V lost 1 base to trimming and J lost 6 bases, with 19 bases between them. Germline CDR1 SGHVS, CDR2 FNYEAQ. CDR3: CASSLVPDRPSGEQYF. In DNA form, the CDR3 reads TGTGCCAGCAGCTTAGTTCCAGACCGACCTTCCGGCGAGCAGTACTTC.

This chain connects TRBV4-1 to TRBJ2-1, with TRBD2 as a possible D gene (5 bases). CDR1 MGHRA and CDR2 YSYEKL come from the germline V gene. The CDR3 contains 15 residues. V was cut by 2 bases and J by 3 bases, with 11 bases left in between. CDR3 in DNA: TGCGCCAGCAGCCAATCCTCCGAGGGCTACAATGAGCAGTTCTTC. Translation gives CASSQSSEGYNEQFF.

This clone appeared a few times. Other nucleotide sequences from this sample produce the same CDR3. This rearrangement joins TRBV9 to TRBJ2-7, with a tentative D call TRBD2 (5 bases). This CDR3 is built from 13 residues. Germline V gene lookup returns CDR1 SGDLS and CDR2 YYNGEE. Trimming took off 0 bases at V and 4 bases at J, with 8 bases between the two ends. CDR3 nucleotides: TGTGCCAGCAGCGTAGTAGAGGGATACGAGCAGTACTTC. It is translated as CASSVVEGYEQYF.

This clone was detected only once. This chain links TRBV2 with TRBJ2-2, with D perhaps matching TRBD1 (5 bases). Per germline, CDR1 SNHLY and CDR2 FYNNEI. Trimming stripped 2 bases from V and 5 bases from J, with 12 bases between. The CDR3 totals 15 residues. CDR3 loop: CASSESQGLTGELFF. Written as DNA, the CDR3 is TGTGCCAGCAGTGAAAGTCAGGGCCTTACCGGGGAGCTGTTTTTT.